The entry that follows covers one TCR beta chain sequence. The CDR3 runs to 15 residues. The V gene end was trimmed by 0 bases and the J gene end by 7 bases; junction bases not matched to a gene: 6. Germline loops: CDR1 SEHNR, CDR2 FQNEAQ (reference sequence). The sample comes from a study of OX40 agonist ivuxolimab in advanced cancers. The protocol was immunoSEQ multiplex PCR, while the TCRdb copy is restricted to in-frame clones and leaves out a portion. Altogether about 15,000 clones are present, just under 80% being singletons, with the ten largest covering 30% to 35%. The source material was CD4+ or CD8+ T cells sorted from blood, sampled in a trial of the OX40 agonist ivuxolimab. The sequence was collected from an adult with an advanced solid tumor such as melanoma, head and neck, liver or kidney cancer. The rearrangement joins TRBV7-9 to TRBJ2-1; TRBD2 aligns across 7 bases. The CDR3 protein is CASSLALGSGNEQFF. The CDR3 region has the DNA TGTGCCAGCAGCTTAGCGCTTGGTAGCGGGAATGAGCAGTTCTTC.